A selection of T cell receptor beta chains follows, all from one sample in a study of T-cell reconstitution after alpha-beta-depleted transplantation in children. TCRdb used MiXCR to reprocess the PCR reads, holding one entry per CDR3 protein. The repertoire holds hundreds of thousands of distinct CDR3 sequences, with about an eighth as singletons. The specimen comprised PBMCs, mostly from graft donor cells, sampled 360 days after TCRalphabeta/CD19-depleted stem cell transplant. The receptor source for this set is a male patient aged 10-17 years who had a stem cell transplant for acute myeloid leukemia, so the T cells may come from the graft donor. Each CDR3 is given with its conserved first and last residue. The D gene is left open where the match is weak. Part of the rows lack a size; the others show once, few, many or a class for expanded clones.

D,size,V,J,DNA,CDR3
-,many,TRBV14,TRBJ2-7,TGTGCCAGCAGCCAAGTGGACTACGAGCAGTACTTC,CASSQVDYEQYF
TRBD2,-,TRBV12-3/TRBV12-4,TRBJ2-7,TGTGCCAGCAGTTTAGTCCCGACTAGCGGGAGTCCCTACGAGCAGTACTTC,CASSLVPTSGSPYEQYF
TRBD1,few,TRBV29-1,TRBJ2-3,TGCAGCGTTAGGGGGCAGGGGACAGATACGCAGTATTTT,CSVRGQGTDTQYF
-,-,TRBV11-2,TRBJ2-2,TGTGCCAGCAGCCCGGGACCCCTAAGGGAGCTGTTTTTT,CASSPGPLRELFF
TRBD2,many,TRBV28,TRBJ2-3,TGTGCCAGCAGTCCCCTAGCGGGAGGGCCCACAGATACGCAGTATTTT,CASSPLAGGPTDTQYF
TRBD2,few,TRBV6-2/TRBV6-3,TRBJ2-7,TGTGCCATCCTTAAGAGCGGGAGAAGCGAGCAGTACTTC,CAILKSGRSEQYF
-,many,TRBV4-3,TRBJ2-2,TGCGCCAGCAGCCAAGATCGGGTGACAGACTACACCGGGGAGCTGTTTTTT,CASSQDRVTDYTGELFF
TRBD2,-,TRBV5-1,TRBJ2-5,TGCGCCAGCAGCTTCGAGGAACTAGCGGGGGGGGAGACCCAGTACTTC,CASSFEELAGGETQYF
-,few,TRBV7-3,TRBJ2-2,TGTGCCAGCAGCTTAATGATTAGCGATATCACCGGGGAGCTGTTTTTT,CASSLMISDITGELFF
-,few,TRBV20-1,TRBJ2-2,TGCAGTGCTAGCCGTACCCTGGCGGGGTACACCGGGGAGCTGTTTTTT,CSASRTLAGYTGELFF